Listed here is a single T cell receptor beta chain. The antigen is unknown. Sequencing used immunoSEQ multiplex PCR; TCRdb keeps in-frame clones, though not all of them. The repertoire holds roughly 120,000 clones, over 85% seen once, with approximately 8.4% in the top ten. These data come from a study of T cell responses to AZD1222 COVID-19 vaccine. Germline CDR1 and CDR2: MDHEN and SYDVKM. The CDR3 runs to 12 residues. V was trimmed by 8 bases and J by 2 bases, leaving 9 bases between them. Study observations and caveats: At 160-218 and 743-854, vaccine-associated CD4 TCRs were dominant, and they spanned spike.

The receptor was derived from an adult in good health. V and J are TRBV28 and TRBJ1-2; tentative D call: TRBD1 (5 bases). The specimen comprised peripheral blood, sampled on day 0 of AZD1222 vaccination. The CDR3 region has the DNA TGTGCCAGCGACAGTAGCAACTATGGCTACACCTTC. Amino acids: CASDSSNYGYTF.